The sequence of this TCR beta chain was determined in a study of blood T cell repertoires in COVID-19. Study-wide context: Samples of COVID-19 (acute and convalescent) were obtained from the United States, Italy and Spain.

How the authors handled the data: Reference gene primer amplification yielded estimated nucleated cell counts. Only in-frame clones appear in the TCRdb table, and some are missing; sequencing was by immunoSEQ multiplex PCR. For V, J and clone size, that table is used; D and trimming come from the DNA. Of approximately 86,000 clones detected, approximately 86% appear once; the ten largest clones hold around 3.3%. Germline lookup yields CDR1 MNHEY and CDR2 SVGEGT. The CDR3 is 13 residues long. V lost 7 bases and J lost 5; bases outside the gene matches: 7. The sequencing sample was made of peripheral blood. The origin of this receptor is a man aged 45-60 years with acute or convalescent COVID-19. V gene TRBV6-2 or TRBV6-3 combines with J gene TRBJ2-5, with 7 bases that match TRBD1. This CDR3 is CASNPTGLETQYF. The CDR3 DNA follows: TGTGCCAGCAACCCGACAGGGCTTGAGACCCAGTACTTC.